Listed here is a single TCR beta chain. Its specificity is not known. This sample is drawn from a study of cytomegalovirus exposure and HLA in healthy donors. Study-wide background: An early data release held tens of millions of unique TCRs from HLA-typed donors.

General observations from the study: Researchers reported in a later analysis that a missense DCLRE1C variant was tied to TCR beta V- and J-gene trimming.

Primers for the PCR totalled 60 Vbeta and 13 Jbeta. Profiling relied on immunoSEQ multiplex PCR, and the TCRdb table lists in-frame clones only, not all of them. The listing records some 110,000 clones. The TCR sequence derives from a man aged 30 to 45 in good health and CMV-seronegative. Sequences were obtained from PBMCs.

CDR3 region: CASSLRQEADTQYF. CDR3 in DNA: TGTGCCAGCAGCCTACGACAGGAGGCAGATACGCAGTATTTT. The chain carries TRBV7-9 and TRBJ2-3, with a possible D match to TRBD1 (6 bases). Trimming took off 5 bases at V and 4 bases at J, with 13 bases between the two ends. Germline V gene sequence: CDR1 SEHNR, CDR2 FQNEAQ (reference sequence). This CDR3 comprises 14 residues.